This TCR beta chain was sequenced for a study of cytomegalovirus exposure and HLA in healthy donors. The V end was cut by 0 bases, the J end by 7 bases, with 15 bases between. Germline V gives CDR1 SGHTA, CDR2 FQGTGA. The CDR3 consists of 16 residues. This clone was found a few times. The PCR had 60 Vbeta and 13 Jbeta primers. Method: immunoSEQ multiplex PCR; TCRdb's copy keeps in-frame clones and lacks some. The sample records approximately 190,000 clones, 77% being singletons. The chain uses TRBV7-3 and TRBJ2-2; perhaps TRBD2 as D (6 bases). Sequencing was done on a sample of PBMCs. The sequence was collected from a woman aged 25 to 39 in good health and CMV-seropositive. CDR3 amino acids: CASSLTGTGVGGELFF. The CDR3 DNA follows: TGTGCCAGCAGCTTAACCGGGACGGGGGTCGGCGGGGAGCTGTTTTTT.